The 23 T cell receptor beta chains given below trace back to one sample, sequenced in a study of CD8+ T cells in alopecia areata. Reverse transcription of extracted RNA yielded cDNA, which provided the sequencing template. The data were produced by immunoSEQ multiplex PCR, yet TCRdb's version contains in-frame clones alone and is incomplete. The specimen has approximately 5,400 clones, none found just once. The time point was: mouse skin 6 weeks after grafting, around onset of hair loss. Sequencing used skin, obtained at week 6. Receptor source: a C3H/HeJ mouse with alopecia areata. As its MHC haplotype, the strain has H2-k.

On this clone: Gene names follow the mouse nomenclature. With the read ending 3 residues before the CDR3 end, the germline J gene is used to fill in that end. J is TRBJ1-6 and V is TRBV13-3, with 9 nucleotides matching TRBD1. TRBJ1-6 is designated an ORF whose function remains uncertain. The CDR3 is made up of 15 amino acids. Trimming took 4 bases from V and 2 from J; bases not matched to a gene: 1. The V gene's germline CDR1 is NNHDY and CDR2 SYVADS. The CDR3 sequence: CASSRDRAYNSPLYF. CDR3 bases read: TGTGCCAGCAGTCGGGACAGGGCCTATAATTCGCCC.

This clone ranks as medium-sized. Gene names and germline match the mouse. Read sequence stops 4 residues before the CDR3 end, and the germline J gene provides the missing end. The V call is TRBV1, the J call TRBJ2-3, with D maybe TRBD2 (6 bases). The CDR3 loop spans 14 amino acids. V was cut by 1 base and J by 4 bases, with 9 bases left in between. Germline CDR1 and CDR2: NSQYPW and LRSPGD (reference sequence). The CDR3 sequence is CTCSAVGDPETLYF. The CDR3 bases that were read are TGCACCTGCAGTGCAGTGGGGGATCCAGAA. Full variable domain (outside the CDR3, taken from reference TRBV1 and TRBJ2-3): VTLLEQNPRWRLVPRGQAVNLRCILKNSQYPWMSWYQQDLQKQLQWLFTLRSPGDKEVKSLPGADYLATRVTDTELRLQVANMSQGRTLYCTCSAVGDPETLYFGSGTRLTVL.

This clone appeared a few times. Any gene name here is a mouse gene name. Incomplete CDR3 DNA: TGTGCCAGCAGTTTGGGGGGGGGCGCGGACCAAGAC. This sequence encodes CASSLGGGADQD. The full CDR3 protein is CASSLGGGADQDTQYF. The chain couples TRBV14 to TRBJ2-5; 8 bases fit TRBD2. The sequence runs out 4 residues before the end of the CDR3; the remainder is reconstructed from the germline J gene. V lost 2 bases to trimming and J lost 1 base; unmatched junction nucleotides: 6. The V gene's germline CDR1 is SGHDT and CDR2 FRDEAV. CDR3 length: 16 amino acids.

This clone occurred many times. Gene names denote mouse genes. Read data end 4 residues before the CDR3 end; the end is taken from the germline J gene. The chain employs TRBV19 and TRBJ1-2; tentative D call: TRBD1 (5 bases). The germline CDR1 and CDR2 sequences are FNHDT and SITEND (reference sequence). This CDR3 has 14 residues. The V gene lost 5 bases and the J gene lost 0 bases, with 11 bases spanning the gap. CDR3 bases read: TGTGCCAGCAGATCGGACACTGCAAACTCC. Translation gives CASRSDTANS. From start to end, the CDR3 is CASRSDTANSDYTF.

This clone was found many times. Gene labels here are mouse ones. The missing CDR3 end, 4 residues past where the read stops, is filled in from the germline J gene. V and J are TRBV1 and TRBJ2-1; TRBD2 aligns across 8 bases. CDR3 length equals 15 residues. J gave up 1 base and V 2 bases, and 1 base lay outside the gene matches. Germline lookup yields CDR1 NSQYPW and CDR2 LRSPGD (reference sequence). CDR3: CTCSAWGGNYAEQFF. CDR3 bases read: TGCACCTGCAGTGCATGGGGGGGGAACTATGCT.

This clone was seen repeatedly, ten times or more. Gene names are mouse gene names. The read ends 4 residues before the CDR3 terminus; that terminus is restored from the germline J gene. The rearrangement uses TRBV1 and TRBJ2-2; D perhaps matches TRBD1 (6 bases). CDR3 length equals 14 residues. Germline CDR1 is NSQYPW and CDR2 is LRSPGD (reference sequence). Trimming removed 4 bases at V and 1 base at J, with 7 bases between. The sequenced CDR3 bases are TGCACCTGCAGTGGGGACAAAAACACCGGG. Its protein is CTCSGDKNTG. Given in full, the CDR3 is CTCSGDKNTGQLYF.

Many counts were recorded for this clone. Mouse germline and gene names are used. The missing CDR3 end, 4 residues past where the read stops, is filled in from the germline J gene. The gene calls are TRBV1 and TRBJ2-5; 8 bases match TRBD1. The CDR3 is 14 amino acids. Germline V gives CDR1 NSQYPW, CDR2 LRSPGD (reference sequence). J was trimmed by 0 bases and V by 6 bases; bases with no gene match: 2. The CDR3: CTCRTGVNQDTQYF. The sequenced part of the CDR3 DNA is TGCACCTGCAGGACAGGGGTTAACCAAGAC.

Many counts were recorded for this clone. The genes and germline here are from mouse. The read gets to within 4 residues of the CDR3 end, and the germline J gene fills in the rest. The chain combines TRBV12-2 with TRBJ2-7; 9 bases are a match to TRBD2. The CDR3 contains 15 residues. V shed 0 bases and J 2 bases; nucleotides not matched to a gene: 4. Germline-derived CDR1 and CDR2 are SGHLS and HYDKME. The sequenced part of the CDR3 DNA is TGTGCCAGCTCTCTCGACCACTGGGGGGCCTAT. Its translation: CASSLDHWGAY. The full-length CDR3 reads as CASSLDHWGAYEQYF.

In regard to this clone: Gene names and germline refer to mouse. With the read ending 4 residues before the CDR3 end, the germline J gene is used to fill in that end. V gene TRBV5 combines with J gene TRBJ2-1; 10 bases line up with TRBD2. The CDR3 loop spans 15 amino acids. Germline V gene data show CDR1 as LGHNA and CDR2 as YNLKQL (reference sequence). With V trimmed by 0 bases and J by 5 bases, 1 base remained unmatched. The CDR3 bases that were read are TGTGCCAGCAGCCAAGAGGGGACTGGGGATGCT. This translates into CASSQEGTGDA. The entire CDR3 protein reads CASSQEGTGDAEQFF.

This clone turned up a few times. The gene names here belong to mouse. Sequencing ends 4 residues short of the CDR3 end; the germline J gene provides the rest. The rearrangement links TRBV26 to TRBJ2-3, with 9 bases fitting TRBD1. Germline V gene data show CDR1 as KGHPV and CDR2 as FQNQEV (reference sequence). Trimming removed 8 bases from V and 2 bases from J; junction bases left unmatched: 5. CDR3 length: 14 residues. CDR3: CASPGTGYAETLYF. The covered CDR3 bases are TGTGCCAGCCCCGGGACAGGGTATGCAGAA.

Comment on this clone: The gene names here belong to mouse. The sequence runs out 4 residues before the end of the CDR3; the remainder is reconstructed from the germline J gene. This rearrangement joins TRBV14 to TRBJ1-1; 11 bases are a match to TRBD1. Germline-derived CDR1 and CDR2 are SGHDT and FRDEAV. The CDR3 covers 14 residues. With 2 bases clipped from V and 4 bases from J, the junction kept 1 base outside the gene matches. Partial CDR3 DNA: TGTGCCAGCAGTTTAGGGACAGGGGGCACA. Its protein product is CASSLGTGGT. The complete CDR3 reads CASSLGTGGTEVFF.

To note about this clone: Gene names and germline refer to mouse. The read comes to an end 4 residues before the CDR3 does, leaving the germline J gene to fill in the end. The chain joins TRBV19 to TRBJ2-1; possible D gene TRBD2, 6 bases. CDR3 length equals 15 residues. Germline V gene lookup returns CDR1 FNHDT and CDR2 SITEND (reference sequence). Deletions cut 4 bases from V and 0 bases from J, with 11 bases between. Partial CDR3 DNA: TGTGCCAGCAGTCCTGGACTGTATAACTATGCT. It is translated as CASSPGLYNYA. The CDR3 reads in full as CASSPGLYNYAEQFF.

This clone came up a few times. Gene names are mouse gene names. CDR3 loop: CASSPSGLGQDTQYF. CDR3 DNA (partial): TGTGCCAGCAGCCCCTCGGGACTGGGGCAAGAC. This chain joins TRBV5 and TRBJ2-5; the match to TRBD2 covers 10 bases. The missing CDR3 end, 4 residues past where the read stops, is filled in from the germline J gene. The CDR3 contains 15 residues. The trim removed 4 bases at V and 3 bases at J, leaving 4 bases unmatched. Per the germline V gene, CDR1 is LGHNA and CDR2 is YNLKQL (reference sequence).

Ten or more counts support this clone. Genes here carry mouse names. The missing CDR3 end, 4 residues past where the read stops, is filled in from the germline J gene. This chain uses TRBV29 with TRBJ1-1; possibly TRBD1 for D (5 bases). The CDR3 has 14 residues. Germline assignment: CDR1 MSHET and CDR2 SYDVDS. Trimming shortened V by 2 bases and J by 4 bases, and 11 bases separated the two germline ends. CDR3 bases read: TGTGCTAGCAGTTTAAATCAGGGAGGCACA. This gives the protein CASSLNQGGT. The full CDR3 reads CASSLNQGGTEVFF.

In regard to this clone: Mouse gene names apply. Sequencing ends 4 residues short of the CDR3 end; the germline J gene provides the rest. V and J are TRBV13-3 and TRBJ1-2; 8 bases map to TRBD1. V lost 5 bases, J lost 0 bases, and 0 bases stayed unmatched. There are 13 residues in the CDR3. Germline CDR1 reads NNHDY; CDR2 reads SYVADS. CDR3 bases read: TGTGCCAGCAGGGACAGGGCAAACTCC. Translating it yields CASRDRANS. From start to end, the CDR3 is CASRDRANSDYTF.

This clone counts as large. The germline and genes are mouse ones. The missing CDR3 end, 4 residues past where the read stops, is filled in from the germline J gene. The chain has TRBV14 and TRBJ2-7; 9 bases fit TRBD1. Germline CDR1 is SGHDT and CDR2 is FRDEAV. This CDR3 has 14 amino acids. The CDR3 is CASSLGTGRYEQYF. Partial CDR3 DNA: TGTGCCAGCAGTTTAGGGACAGGGAGATAT.

This clone was seen repeatedly, ten times or more. The gene symbols are mouse symbols. Sequencing ends 4 residues short of the CDR3 end; the germline J gene provides the rest. Distinct nucleotide sequences in the sample also encode this CDR3. The V gene is TRBV13-1, the J gene TRBJ1-2; 9 nucleotides agree with TRBD1. V was clipped by 3 bases and J by 0 bases; unmatched bases: 0. The CDR3 runs to 14 residues. CDR1 is NSHNY and CDR2 is SYGAGN in the germline V gene. The CDR3 loop reads CASSGQGANSDYTF. Incomplete CDR3 DNA: TGTGCCAGCAGTGGACAGGGGGCAAACTCC.

This clone was seen more than once but under ten times. The listed genes are named as in mouse. The missing CDR3 end, 4 residues past where the read stops, is filled in from the germline J gene. The rearrangement joins TRBV19 to TRBJ1-1; 11 nucleotides agree with TRBD1. The CDR3 sequence is 14 residues long. V was clipped by 4 bases and J by 4 bases; unmatched bases: 3. Germline V gene lookup returns CDR1 FNHDT and CDR2 SITEND (reference sequence). The CDR3 DNA, read in part, is TGTGCCAGCAGTTCCGGGACAGGGGGCACA. The encoded protein is CASSSGTGGT. The entire CDR3 protein is CASSSGTGGTEVFF.

This clone was counted a few times. Mouse gene names apply. The read terminates 4 residues before the CDR3 end, so the remaining end is supplied by the germline J gene. The chain has TRBV14 and TRBJ2-2, with D perhaps matching TRBD2 (7 bases). The germline gives CDR1 SGHDT, CDR2 FRDEAV. V lost 1 base and J lost 4, with 8 bases in between. CDR3 length: 14 amino acids. CDR3 sequence reads: CASSFGGRTGQLYF. Partial CDR3 DNA: TGTGCCAGCAGTTTCGGGGGGCGCACCGGG.

In this sample, this clone turned up many times. Mouse germline and gene names are used. The read ends 4 residues early relative to the CDR3; the germline J gene fills the gap. The chain links TRBV13-3 to TRBJ1-2, with D tentatively TRBD1 (5 bases). This CDR3 comprises 12 residues. V was shortened by 4 bases and J by 1 base, with 5 bases between the two germline ends. Germline V CDR1 and CDR2: NNHDY, SYVADS. Here the CDR3 reads CASSQGNSDYTF. Partial CDR3 DNA: TGTGCCAGCAGTCAGGGAAACTCC.

This clone was detected many times. Each gene name is a mouse one. Sequencing ends 4 residues short of the CDR3 end; the germline J gene provides the rest. The chain is built from TRBV19 and TRBJ1-4, with 8 bases matching TRBD1. The length of the CDR3 is 12 residues. Germline V CDR1 and CDR2: FNHDT, SITEND (reference sequence). CDR3 protein: CASTGQGERLFF. Incomplete CDR3 DNA: TGTGCCAGCACCGGACAGGGCGAA.

This clone was counted many times. Mouse gene names and germline throughout. The read ends 4 residues before the CDR3 terminus; that terminus is restored from the germline J gene. The chain joins TRBV13-1 to TRBJ2-3, with 10 bases fitting TRBD2. V was clipped by 1 base and J by 0 bases; unmatched bases: 5. The CDR3 contains 17 residues. The germline V gene has CDR1 NSHNY and CDR2 SYGAGN. CDR3 DNA (partial): TGTGCCAGCAGTGATCCTGGGGGGGCGAGGAGTGCAGAA. Translating it yields CASSDPGGARSAE. In full, the CDR3 is CASSDPGGARSAETLYF.

Comment on this clone: These gene names are mouse names. The read falls 4 residues short of the CDR3 end, and the missing part is taken from the germline J gene. The rearrangement joins TRBV13-1 to TRBJ2-5, with 9 bases that match TRBD2. Germline-derived CDR1 and CDR2 are NSHNY and SYGAGN. The CDR3 sequence is 13 residues long. Partial CDR3 DNA: TGTGCCAGCAGGGGGGACTGGGAAGAC. Translated, it gives CASRGDWED. The entire CDR3 reads CASRGDWEDTQYF.